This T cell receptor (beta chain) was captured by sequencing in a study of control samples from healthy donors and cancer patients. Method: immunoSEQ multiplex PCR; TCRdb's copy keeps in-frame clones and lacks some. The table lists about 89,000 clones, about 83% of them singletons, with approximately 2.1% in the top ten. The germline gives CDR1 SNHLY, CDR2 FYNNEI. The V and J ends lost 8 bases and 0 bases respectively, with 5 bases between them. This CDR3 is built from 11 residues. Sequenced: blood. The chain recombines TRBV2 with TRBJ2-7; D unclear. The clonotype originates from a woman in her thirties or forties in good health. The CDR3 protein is CASGYSYEQYF. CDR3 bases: TGTGCCAGCGGTTACTCCTACGAGCAGTACTTC.